This T cell receptor beta chain was identified during a study of cytomegalovirus exposure and HLA in healthy donors. Vbeta (60) and Jbeta (13) primers were used in the PCR. The method was immunoSEQ multiplex PCR; TCRdb's version includes in-frame clones alone and lacks a portion of them. The profile shows about 120,000 clones, roughly 77% of them singletons. The sequence was collected from a man in his forties in good health and CMV-seronegative. Material: PBMCs.

In DNA form, the CDR3 reads TGTGCCAGCAGCAAAACGCCGGGACTAGAATCCTACGAGCAGTACTTC. This sequence encodes CASSKTPGLESYEQYF. The chain joins TRBV7-6 to TRBJ2-7; 8 bases agree with TRBD2. The CDR3 runs 16 residues. With V trimmed by 5 bases and J by 1 base, 10 bases remained unmatched. Germline CDR1 reads SGHVS; CDR2 reads FNYEAQ.